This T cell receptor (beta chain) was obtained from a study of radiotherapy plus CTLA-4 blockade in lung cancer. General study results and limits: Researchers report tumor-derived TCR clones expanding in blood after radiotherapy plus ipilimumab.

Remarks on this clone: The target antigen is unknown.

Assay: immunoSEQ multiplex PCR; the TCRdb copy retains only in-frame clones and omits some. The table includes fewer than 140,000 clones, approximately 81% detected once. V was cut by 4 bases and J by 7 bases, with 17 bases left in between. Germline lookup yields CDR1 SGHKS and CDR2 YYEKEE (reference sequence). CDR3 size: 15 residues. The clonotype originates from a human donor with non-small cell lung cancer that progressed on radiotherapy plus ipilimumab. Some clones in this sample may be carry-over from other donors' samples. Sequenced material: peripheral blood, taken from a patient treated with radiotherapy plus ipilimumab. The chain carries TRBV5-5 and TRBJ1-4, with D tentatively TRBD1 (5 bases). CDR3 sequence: CASSVDTSGGEKLFF. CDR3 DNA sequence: TGTGCCAGCAGCGTGGACACGTCCGGAGGTGAAAAACTGTTTTTT.